Listed here are 14 T cell receptor beta chains from one sample, sequenced in a study of early T cells in non-severe SARS-CoV-2 infection. TCRdb redid the calling of the 5' RACE reads with MiXCR, one entry per CDR3 protein. The sample contains some 58,000 distinct CDR3 sequences, roughly 14% of which appear only once. Sequenced input: whole blood. All receptors come from an adult who was a healthcare worker with PCR-confirmed SARS-CoV-2 infection or an uninfected control (not recorded which).

The chain joins TRBV6-2 or TRBV6-3 to TRBJ1-6; D unresolved. The germline V and J ends were trimmed by 6 bases and 3 bases, with 12 bases remaining between them. Germline V CDR1 and CDR2: MNHEY, SVGEGT. The CDR3 extends over 15 amino acids. The chain's CDR3 is CASSRRRDYNSPLHF. DNA of the CDR3: TGTGCCAGCAGCCGTCGGAGGGACTATAATTCACCCCTCCACTTT.

This clonotype was detected many times. The chain combines TRBV5-1 with TRBJ2-6; D perhaps matches TRBD2 (6 bases). Trimming pared 1 base from V and 4 bases from J, leaving 12 bases between. In germline, CDR1 is SGHRS, CDR2 YFSETQ. This CDR3 is 16 amino acids long. CDR3 in amino acids: CASSLPREDGANVLTF. In DNA, the CDR3 is TGCGCCAGCAGCTTGCCCAGGGAGGACGGGGCCAACGTCCTGACTTTC.

In its sample, this clonotype was seen a few times. The chain joins TRBV6-5 to TRBJ1-1; the match to TRBD1 covers 10 bases. The trim removed 6 bases at V and 5 bases at J, leaving 3 bases unmatched. There are 13 residues in the CDR3. Germline CDR1 MNHEY, CDR2 SVGAGI. The chain's CDR3 is CASRGTGETEAFF. The DNA for the CDR3 is TGTGCCAGCAGGGGGACAGGGGAGACTGAAGCTTTCTTT.

This clonotype was seen a few times. The chain has TRBV20-1 and TRBJ1-1; unclear D gene. Germline V gene sequence: CDR1 DFQATT, CDR2 SNEGSKA (reference sequence). Trimming removed 3 bases at V and 1 base at J, with 18 bases between. This CDR3 has 16 amino acids. CDR3 nucleotides: TGCAGTGCTAGCCCAACCTACGGGCGGAAGAACACTGAAGCTTTCTTT. This translates into CSASPTYGRKNTEAFF.

The gene calls are TRBV6-5 and TRBJ2-1, with D tentatively TRBD2 (6 bases). CDR3 length: 18 residues. Trimming took 3 bases from V and 5 from J, leaving 23 bases between them. CDR1 and CDR2 from the germline V gene are MNHEY and SVGAGI. As DNA, the CDR3 is TGTGCCAGCAGTTATCAGGCAGGCGGGGCAATTAGGGACAATGAGCAGTTCTTC. It is translated as CASSYQAGGAIRDNEQFF.

This clonotype came up a few times. V usage is TRBV25-1 and J usage is TRBJ2-1, with unresolved D. CDR3 length equals 12 residues. CDR1 is MGHDK and CDR2 is SYGVNS in the germline V gene. Trimming pared 5 bases from V and 7 bases from J, leaving 9 bases between. The CDR3 DNA is TGTGCCAGCAGTAAAACGGGTAATGAGCAGTTCTTC. Translated: CASSKTGNEQFF.

At least ten counts were recorded for this clonotype. This chain uses TRBV6-2 or TRBV6-3 with TRBJ2-1; TRBD1 aligns across 7 bases. V lost 4 bases to trimming and J lost 0 bases; unmatched junction nucleotides: 0. Per the germline V gene, CDR1 is MNHEY and CDR2 is SVGEGT. This CDR3 comprises 14 residues. The CDR3 region has the DNA TGTGCCAGCAGTTGGGACAGCTCCTACAATGAGCAGTTCTTC. It encodes CASSWDSSYNEQFF.

The chain uses TRBV3-1 and TRBJ2-3; D is possibly TRBD1 (5 bases). Between the trimmed V and J ends, which lost 3 bases and 4 bases, there was a span of 14 bases. The germline V gene has CDR1 LGHDT and CDR2 YNNKEL (reference sequence). The CDR3 extends over 15 amino acids. In DNA, the CDR3 is TGTGCCAGCAGCCAGGGGCAGGTCCCTGCAGATACGCAGTATTTT. Translation: CASSQGQVPADTQYF.

A few counts support this clonotype. The chain combines TRBV20-1 with TRBJ1-2; the D gene is possibly TRBD1 (6 bases). The CDR3 loop spans 11 amino acids. Per the germline V gene, CDR1 is DFQATT and CDR2 is SNEGSKA (reference sequence). Trimming took 7 bases from V and 2 from J, leaving 8 bases between them. The CDR3 loop reads CSGRGNYGYTF. The DNA for the CDR3 is TGCAGTGGCAGGGGAAACTATGGCTACACCTTC.

This clonotype was detected a few times. V and J are TRBV7-2 and TRBJ2-5; 7 positions agree with TRBD1. Per the germline V gene, CDR1 is SGHTA and CDR2 is FQGNSA. V gave up 5 bases and J gave up 2 bases; unmatched junction bases: 11. The CDR3 length is 16 residues. This CDR3 reads CASSLSRGQGQETQYF. The CDR3 DNA reads as TGTGCCAGCAGCCTTAGTAGGGGGCAGGGACAAGAGACCCAGTACTTC.

This clonotype was observed many times. The CDR3 region is CASSLVSGISYEQYF. In nucleotides, the CDR3 is TGTGCCAGCAGCTTAGTCTCGGGAATATCCTACGAGCAGTACTTC. The chain uses TRBV7-9 and TRBJ2-7; D may be TRBD2 (5 bases). V was clipped by 1 base and J by 1 base, with 11 bases between them. In germline, CDR1 is SEHNR, CDR2 FQNEAQ (reference sequence). The CDR3 has 15 residues. The full variable domain, its missing parts supplied by reference TRBV7-9 and TRBJ2-7, is DTGVSQNPRHKITKRGQNVTFRCDPISEHNRLYWYRQTLGQGPEFLTYFQNEAQLEKSRLLSDRFSAERPKGSFSTLEIQRTEQGDSAMYLCASSLVSGISYEQYFGPGTRLTVT.

This clonotype has only a few counts. The CDR3 bases are TGTGCCATCAGTGAGCGACAGGGGGGTAACTATGGCTACACCTTC. Protein: CAISERQGGNYGYTF. The chain couples TRBV10-3 to TRBJ1-2; 9 bases line up with TRBD1. Unmatched junction bases numbered 2, after V lost 2 bases and J lost 1 base. The CDR3 sequence is 15 residues long. Per the germline V gene, CDR1 is ENHRY and CDR2 is SYGVKD.

The V and J genes are TRBV29-1 and TRBJ2-3; D is perhaps TRBD1 (6 bases). Germline lookup yields CDR1 SQVTM and CDR2 ANQGSEA. V dropped 5 bases and J dropped 8 bases, with 11 bases sitting between them. The CDR3 totals 11 residues. The CDR3 DNA follows: TGCAGCGTTTCAGGGGAAGGTACGCAGTATTTT. It is translated as CSVSGEGTQYF.

This clonotype occurred a few times. The V gene is TRBV18, the J gene TRBJ1-1; no firm D call. This CDR3 is built from 16 residues. Germline V CDR1 and CDR2: KGHSH, LQKENI. V was pared by 3 bases and J by 0 bases, with 14 bases between. Written as DNA, the CDR3 is TGTGCCAGCTCACCTACGTTAGAGATAATGAACACTGAAGCTTTCTTT. Translated: CASSPTLEIMNTEAFF.